This TCR beta chain emerged from a study of blood T cell repertoires in COVID-19. Generated by immunoSEQ multiplex PCR, the TCRdb table keeps only in-frame clones and is missing some. The sample lists 270,000 or so clones, 84% seen once, with around 3.7% in the top ten. The CDR3 sequence is 14 residues long. The V end lost 6 bases, the J end lost 11 bases, and 17 bases lay between the germline ends. The germline V gene encodes CDR1 LNHDA and CDR2 SQIVND (reference sequence). This TCR was recovered from a man aged 50-60 years who had recovered from COVID-19. Sequences were obtained from PBMCs or T cells enriched from blood (not recorded which). The chain combines TRBV19 with TRBJ1-6, with D uncertain. CDR3 sequence: CASRVGQGNPPLHF. The CDR3 bases are TGTGCCAGTAGAGTGGGCCAAGGAAATCCACCCCTCCACTTT.